One and the same sample provided the 21 T cell receptor beta chains below, sequenced in a study of type 1 regulatory T cells. A single record per CDR3 protein comes from TCRdb applying MiXCR to the reads. The table lists about 59,000 distinct CDR3 sequences, less than 70% of them singletons. These receptors are not linked to any known antigen. Material: cultured non-Tr1 T cells, either the whole culture or a sorted T cell fraction (not recorded which). These receptors came from a human donor in good health.

As concerns this clonotype: Germline is not matched at one junction end, which may reflect a read error. This chain links TRBV20-1 with TRBJ2-7; D remains unclear. The CDR3 extends over 13 amino acids. Germline CDR1 and CDR2: DFQATT and SNEGSKA (reference sequence). CDR3 protein: CRATEQSIYEQYF. As DNA, the CDR3 is TGCCGTGCTACGGAGCAGAGCATCTACGAGCAGTACTTC.

This chain links TRBV7-9 with TRBJ2-3, with 7 bases matching TRBD2. The CDR3 extends over 17 amino acids. Germline trimming cut 2 bases from V and 1 base from J; bases unmatched to any gene: 9. Germline CDR1 and CDR2: SEHNR and FQNEAQ (reference sequence). The CDR3, as DNA: TGTGCCAGCAGCTTACTTACGGGAGGTGAGGGCACAGATACGCAGTATTTT. It encodes CASSLLTGGEGTDTQYF.

V is TRBV15 and J is TRBJ2-7; D perhaps matches TRBD2 (5 bases). Germline V gene data show CDR1 as LNHNV and CDR2 as YYDKDF (reference sequence). Between the trimmed V and J ends, which lost 4 bases and 5 bases, there was a span of 12 bases. This CDR3 contains 13 residues. The DNA for the CDR3 is TGTGCCACCAGCATTCGGGGTACCCACGAGCAGTACTTC. This translates into CATSIRGTHEQYF. The whole variable domain, remainder taken from reference TRBV15 and TRBJ2-7, is DAMVIQNPRYQVTQFGKPVTLSCSQTLNHNVMYWYQQKSSQAPKLLFHYYDKDFNNEADTPDNFQSRRPNTSFCFLDIRSPGLGDTAMYLCATSIRGTHEQYFGPGTRLTVT.

The chain combines TRBV2 with TRBJ2-7; D tentatively fits TRBD1 or TRBD2 (5 bases each). Germline CDR1 SNHLY, CDR2 FYNNEI. The CDR3 extends over 13 amino acids. Trimming cost V 6 bases and J 6 bases, with 15 bases left between them. The CDR3 sequence: CASSTDRGAEQYF. DNA of the CDR3: TGTGCCAGCAGCACGGACCGAGGGGCCGAGCAGTACTTC.

The rearrangement links TRBV6-1 to TRBJ2-7, with D perhaps given as TRBD1 or TRBD2 (5 bases each). CDR1 MNHNS and CDR2 SASEGT come from the germline V gene. The V end was cut by 5 bases, the J end by 2 bases, with 16 bases between. The CDR3 is 15 amino acids. The CDR3 region is CASSSGTAEAYEQYF. CDR3 DNA: TGTGCCAGCAGTTCCGGGACCGCCGAAGCCTACGAGCAGTACTTC.

The chain carries TRBV7-2 and TRBJ1-3; D is perhaps TRBD1 (6 bases). Germline lookup yields CDR1 SGHTA and CDR2 FQGNSA. V was clipped by 5 bases and J by 0 bases, with 11 bases between them. This CDR3 region has 15 residues. The CDR3 coding sequence is TGTGCCAGCAGCCCAGGGGCCATCTCTGGAAACACCATATATTTT. Protein product: CASSPGAISGNTIYF.

Concerning this clonotype: Because the CDR3's place on the DNA is in doubt, the DNA is left out and the CDR3 is given as listed by TCRdb. The V and J genes are TRBV30 and TRBJ1-2; the D call TRBD1 from the table was never checked on the DNA. Germline CDR1 is GTSNPN and CDR2 is SVGIG (reference sequence). A total of 14 residues make up the CDR3, ends included. This CDR3 reads CAWSSGQGVYGYTF.

The chain links TRBV7-2 to TRBJ2-2; possibly TRBD1 for D (5 bases). V was shortened by 8 bases and J by 2 bases, with 12 bases between the two germline ends. The germline V gene encodes CDR1 SGHTA and CDR2 FQGNSA. The CDR3 sequence is 14 residues long. The CDR3 reads CASRPGHNTGELFF. CDR3 nucleotide sequence: TGTGCCAGCCGTCCTGGACACAACACCGGGGAGCTGTTTTTT. Variable domain in full (rest from reference TRBV7-2 and TRBJ2-2): GAGVSQSPSNKVTEKGKDVELRCDPISGHTALYWYRQSLGQGLEFLIYFQGNSAPDKSGLPSDRFSAERTGGSVSTLTIQRTQQEDSAVYLCASRPGHNTGELFFGEGSRLTVL.

Here the CDR3 DNA reads TGTGCCAGCAGCTTTGACAGGGGATATTCGTACGGCTACACCTTC. Amino acid sequence: CASSFDRGYSYGYTF. The rearrangement uses TRBV7-9 and TRBJ1-2, with 8 bases lining up with TRBD1. After removal of 3 bases from V and 8 bases from J, the junction contained 11 bases not matched to a gene. Germline lookup yields CDR1 SEHNR and CDR2 FQNEAQ (reference sequence). The CDR3 runs to 15 residues.

This clonotype was recorded a few times. The chain recombines TRBV7-6 with TRBJ1-1; D remains unclear. This CDR3 region has 16 residues. Germline loops: CDR1 SGHVS, CDR2 FNYEAQ. The V end lost 5 bases, the J end lost 2 bases, and 18 bases lay between the germline ends. The CDR3 region is CASSPRGRTDNTEAFF. The CDR3 bases are TGTGCCAGCAGCCCACGCGGGCGGACCGATAACACTGAAGCTTTCTTT.

The chain is built from TRBV3-1 and TRBJ2-2, with D perhaps assigned TRBD1 or TRBD2 (5 bases each). Germline lookup yields CDR1 LGHDT and CDR2 YNNKEL (reference sequence). The V end lost 4 bases, the J end lost 6 bases, and 12 bases lay between the germline ends. The CDR3 totals 14 residues. CDR3 DNA sequence: TGTGCCAGCAGCCTTAGCGCAGGGTCCGGGGAGCTGTTTTTT. It yields the protein CASSLSAGSGELFF. Drawing the rest from reference TRBV3-1 and TRBJ2-2, the complete variable domain is DTAVSQTPKYLVTQMGNDKSIKCEQNLGHDTMYWYKQDSKKFLKIMFSYNNKELIINETVPNRFSPKSPDKAHLNLHINSLELGDSAVYFCASSLSAGSGELFFGEGSRLTVL.

V usage is TRBV6-5 and J usage is TRBJ2-7, with 14 nucleotides matching TRBD2. There are 15 residues in the CDR3. Per germline, CDR1 MNHEY and CDR2 SVGAGI. The V and J ends lost 5 bases and 5 bases, in that order; junction bases with no gene match: 5. In nucleotides, the CDR3 is TGTGCCAGCAGTCTCGGACTAGCGGGAGGCCACGAGCAGTACTTC. Encoded protein: CASSLGLAGGHEQYF.

The chain combines TRBV5-1 with TRBJ2-7; 8 bases line up with TRBD2. CDR1 SGHRS and CDR2 YFSETQ come from the germline V gene. With V trimmed by 4 bases and J by 5 bases, 8 bases remained unmatched. CDR3 size: 14 residues. The CDR3 DNA reads TGCGCCAGCAGCATGGGACTAGAGAAGAACGAGCAGTACTTC. This gives the protein CASSMGLEKNEQYF.

The DNA for the CDR3 is TGCAGTGCTAGAGAAGGGTCGTGGGAGCAGTACTTC. It yields the protein CSAREGSWEQYF. The chain carries TRBV20-1 and TRBJ2-7; D remains ambiguous. The CDR3 covers 12 residues. V was shortened by 0 bases and J by 7 bases, with 10 bases between the two germline ends. The V gene's germline CDR1 is DFQATT and CDR2 SNEGSKA (reference sequence).

As to this clonotype: The conserved final phenylalanine or tryptophan is absent from the CDR3, which likely points to a read error. DNA for the CDR3: TGTGCCAGTTCCGTCCTAGCCTCCGGGGAGCTGTTTCTT. The encoded protein is CASSVLASGELFL. This chain connects TRBV2 to TRBJ2-2; D is possibly TRBD2 (5 bases). This CDR3 region has 13 residues. V was pared by 9 bases and J by 6 bases, with 14 bases between. Germline lookup yields CDR1 SNHLY and CDR2 FYNNEI.

The genes are TRBV20-1 and TRBJ2-3; 11 bases agree with TRBD2. V was clipped by 6 bases and J by 5 bases; unmatched bases: 7. Germline values: CDR1 DFQATT, CDR2 SNEGSKA (reference sequence). This CDR3 comprises 14 residues. CDR3 sequence reads: CSARLGLAGDTQYF. The CDR3 DNA follows: TGCAGTGCCCGATTAGGACTAGCGGGAGATACGCAGTATTTT.

The chain combines TRBV6-1 with TRBJ1-5; no reliable D call. V dropped 8 bases and J dropped 0 bases, with 11 bases sitting between them. Germline V gene lookup returns CDR1 MNHNS and CDR2 SASEGT. The CDR3 totals 14 residues. The DNA for the CDR3 is TGTGCCAGCCGGGGAAGCTATAGCAATCAGCCCCAGCATTTT. Translation gives CASRGSYSNQPQHF.

The chain combines TRBV2 with TRBJ1-1; TRBD1 might be the D (5 bases). In germline, CDR1 is SNHLY, CDR2 FYNNEI. CDR3 length: 11 residues. V was clipped by 7 bases and J by 11 bases, with 14 bases between them. Here the CDR3 reads CASTGGGDAFF. CDR3 DNA sequence: TGTGCCAGCACCGGTGGGGGAGACGCTTTCTTT.

The V gene is TRBV6-6, the J gene TRBJ1-4; TRBD1 might be the D (6 bases). This CDR3 has 14 residues. Germline V lookup: CDR1 MNHNY, CDR2 SVGAGI (reference sequence). V shed 6 bases and J shed 5 bases, with 13 bases lying between them. The CDR3 sequence is CASRVTGSNEKLFF. CDR3 sequence (DNA): TGTGCCAGCAGAGTTACAGGGAGCAATGAAAAACTGTTTTTT.

The genes are TRBV20-1 and TRBJ2-1, with TRBD2 identical over 10 bases. With V trimmed by 3 bases and J by 8 bases, 13 bases remained unmatched. CDR3 length: 16 amino acids. Germline values: CDR1 DFQATT, CDR2 SNEGSKA (reference sequence). Here the CDR3 reads CSASRPLAGYFDEQFF. CDR3 bases: TGCAGTGCTAGTAGGCCACTAGCGGGGTATTTCGATGAGCAGTTCTTC.

The chain combines TRBV11-2 with TRBJ1-3; 7 nucleotides align to TRBD1. CDR1 SGHAT and CDR2 FQNNGV come from the germline V gene. V was clipped by 3 bases and J by 0 bases; unmatched bases: 2. CDR3 length: 15 amino acids. The CDR3 is CASSLGTVSGNTIYF. CDR3 nucleotides: TGTGCCAGCAGCTTGGGGACAGTCTCTGGAAACACCATATATTTT.